Listed below are T cell receptor beta chains from one sample, sequenced in a study of tumor-infiltrating lymphocytes in glioblastoma multiforme. TCRdb re-analysed the multiplex PCR reads in MiXCR, keeping a single row per CDR3 protein. The sample carries more than 9,000 distinct CDR3 sequences, around 64% recorded once. The sample consisted of brain tumor tissue. These receptors originate from a male donor with glioblastoma. CDR3s include the opening cysteine and the closing phenylalanine or tryptophan. The order of the fields is D gene, V gene, clone size, J gene, CDR3 DNA, CDR3 protein. A D gene is named only where the DNA matches it firmly. The size entry is marked missing in some rows and otherwise reads once, few, many or a size class.

>TRBD2|TRBV11-2|NA|TRBJ2-7
TGTGCCAGCAGCTTAGATCCAGGGACTAGCGGATCCGTATACTTC
CASSLDPGTSGSVYF
>TRBD2|TRBV11-3|NA|TRBJ2-1
TGTGCCAGCAGCTTAGAGGCACTAGCGGGATTAAGGAATGAGCAGTTCTTC
CASSLEALAGLRNEQFF
>NA|TRBV20-1|NA|TRBJ2-7
TGCAGTGCTAGAGAGAGGGGTTTTGCCGAGCAGTACTTC
CSARERGFAEQYF
>TRBD1|TRBV29-1|NA|TRBJ1-4
TGCAGCGTCGAAGATCTGACACAGGGGGTTGAAAAACTGTTTTTT
CSVEDLTQGVEKLFF
>NA|TRBV20-1|NA|TRBJ2-3
TGCAGTGCTAGACGGGACTCTAAGCCCAAAGATATGCAGTATTTT
CSARRDSKPKDMQYF
>TRBD1|TRBV4-1|few|TRBJ1-2
TGCGCCAGCAGCCGAGATAGGTACAGGGGAAACTATGGCTACACCTTC
CASSRDRYRGNYGYTF
>NA|TRBV20-1|NA|TRBJ2-7
TGCAGTGCTAGAGATCGACTTGGAAGCTCCTACGAGCAGTGCTTC
CSARDRLGSSYEQCF
>NA|TRBV25-1|NA|TRBJ1-1
TGTGTCAGCAGTGACGAGGGGGTCGTCGGTAACACTGAAGCTTTCTTT
CVSSDEGVVGNTEAFF
>NA|TRBV28|NA|TRBJ2-3
TGTCCCACCCTCTGGGAGCAAGATACGCAGTATTTT
CPTLWEQDTQYF
>NA|TRBV7-3|NA|TRBJ2-3
TGTGCCATCAGCCTCACAGGCACAGATACTCAGTATTTT
CAISLTGTDTQYF
>NA|TRBV6-1|NA|TRBJ1-2
TGTGCCAGCAGGGAAGATGGCTACACCTTC
CASREDGYTF
>NA|TRBV4-1|NA|TRBJ2-3
TGCGCCAGCAGCCCATCCGGTCGGGGGCCAGATACGCAGTATTTT
CASSPSGRGPDTQYF
>NA|TRBV5-6|NA|TRBJ2-7
TGTGCCAGCAACGATCTGGGGGTTACCTACGAGCAGTACTTC
CASNDLGVTYEQYF
>NA|TRBV20-1|NA|TRBJ2-2
TGCAGTGCTAGCAAAGGGGGGCGGCCCGGGGAGCTGTTTTTT
CSASKGGRPGELFF
>TRBD1|TRBV6-2/TRBV6-3|few|TRBJ2-7
TGTGCCAACAGACCTCGTACAGGGGGGAGCTCCTACAAGCAGTACTTC
CANRPRTGGSSYKQYF
>NA|TRBV29-1|few|TRBJ2-1
TGCAGCGTTGAAGGTTTCCGGGACACGAGCTCCTACAATGAGCAGTTCTTC
CSVEGFRDTSSYNEQFF
>NA|TRBV28|many|TRBJ2-3
TGTGCCACCCTCTGGGGGCAAGATACGCAGTATTTT
CATLWGQDTQYF
>NA|TRBV10-2|once|TRBJ1-2
TGCGCCAGCAGCCTCGGGGCAGTCTATGGCTACACCTTC
CASSLGAVYGYTF
>NA|TRBV20-1|NA|TRBJ2-1
TGCAGTGCCCCCGGGGCGGTAGCTCTCCACAATGAGCAGCTCTTC
CSAPGAVALHNEQLF
>NA|TRBV11-1|many|TRBJ1-1
TGTGCCAGCAGCTTAGGGTCTCTCACTGAAGCTTTCTTT
CASSLGSLTEAFF
>NA|TRBV29-1|NA|TRBJ2-7
TGCAGCGTTGAAGCGGGCGGGGTGGGCGAGCAGTGCTTC
CSVEAGGVGEQCF
>TRBD1|TRBV10-1|NA|TRBJ2-3
TGCGCCAGCAGTGGAGAAGGGACAGGCGGCACAGTTACGCAGTATTTT
CASSGEGTGGTVTQYF
>NA|TRBV6-5|NA|TRBJ2-1
TGTGCCGGCAGTTACCAACTGACTCCTAATGAGCAGTTCTTC
CAGSYQLTPNEQFF
>NA|TRBV5-5|NA|TRBJ1-6
TGTGCCAGCAGACCCCAGGGAGATGCGGATAGTCCACCCCTCCACTTT
CASRPQGDADSPPLHF
>NA|TRBV7-9|NA|TRBJ2-7
TGTGCCAGCAGCTTATTAGCAGAAGTTGAATACGAGCAGTACTTC
CASSLLAEVEYEQYF
>TRBD1|TRBV7-9|many|TRBJ2-1
TGTGCCAGCAGCTGGGACAGAGGTGGCGATGAGCAGTTCTTC
CASSWDRGGDEQFF
>TRBD1|TRBV5-4|NA|TRBJ2-3
TGTGCCAGCAGCCCGGGGACAGGGTTGAATACGCAGTATTTT
CASSPGTGLNTQYF
>TRBD2|TRBV29-1|NA|TRBJ2-1
TGCAGCGTTCGGGGACTAGCGAACAATGAGCAGTTCTTC
CSVRGLANNEQFF
>TRBD2|TRBV4-1|NA|TRBJ2-5
TGCGCCAGCAGCCAAGATCTAGCGGGAGGGATGGGGACCCAGTACTTC
CASSQDLAGGMGTQYF
>NA|TRBV6-6|NA|TRBJ2-1
TGTGCCAGCAGTTCGGCTACCTACTCCTACAATGAGCAGTTCTTC
CASSSATYSYNEQFF
>TRBD1|TRBV6-2/TRBV6-3|NA|TRBJ1-1
TGTGCCATAGCGGGACAGCATATAAAGAGCACTGAAGCTTTCTTT
CAIAGQHIKSTEAFF
>NA|TRBV29-1|NA|TRBJ1-5
TGCAGCGTTGGAGAAAATAGTAATCAGTCCCAGCATTTT
CSVGENSNQSQHF
>NA|TRBV11-2|NA|TRBJ2-1
TGTGCCAGCAGCGGGGCCTACAATGAGCAGTTCTTC
CASSGAYNEQFF
>TRBD2|TRBV6-5|NA|TRBJ2-2
TGTGCCGGCAGTTACAAGGGTGGCGGGGGGTTGTTTTTT
CAGSYKGGGGLFF
>TRBD2|TRBV6-1|NA|TRBJ2-2
TGTACCAGTACCGGACTAGCGGGAGGGTACACCGGGGAGCTGTTTTTT
CTSTGLAGGYTGELFF
>NA|TRBV20-1|NA|TRBJ1-5
TGCAGTGCTAGAGCGGAGGACGGCCTCAATCAGCCCCAGCATTTT
CSARAEDGLNQPQHF
>NA|TRBV20-1|few|TRBJ2-3
TGCAGTGCTAACCACGGGACGGACTCGACAGATACGCAGTATTTT
CSANHGTDSTDTQYF
>NA|TRBV28|NA|TRBJ2-1
TGTGCCAGTAGTTTTGCATTCGGCGGCTACAGTGAGCAGTTCTTC
CASSFAFGGYSEQFF
>NA|TRBV5-1|many|TRBJ2-4
TGCGCCAGCAGCTTCCAGGGGACTTCTGGGGACATTCAGTACTTC
CASSFQGTSGDIQYF
>NA|TRBV20-1|NA|TRBJ2-1
TGCTGTGTGACGGGAGTCTCCCACAATGAGCAGTTCTTC
CCVTGVSHNEQFF
>NA|TRBV20-1|NA|TRBJ2-7
TGCAGCGCTCGTAGAAGCTATGACGAGCAGTACTTC
CSARRSYDEQYF
>NA|TRBV10-3|NA|TRBJ2-2
TGTGCCAGCACGGGGGCGAACACCGGGGAGCTGTTTTTT
CASTGANTGELFF
>TRBD2|TRBV5-1|few|TRBJ2-5
TGCGCCAGCAGCTTGGCCGGGACTAGCGGGACCGTCGAGACCCAGTACTTC
CASSLAGTSGTVETQYF
>TRBD2|TRBV11-2|NA|TRBJ2-1
TGTGCCAACAGCTTAGTCCCCGCTAGCGGCACCTACAATGAGCAGTTCTTC
CANSLVPASGTYNEQFF
>TRBD1|TRBV5-4|NA|TRBJ2-7
TGTGCCATCAGCTGGGGACAGGGTGTCCCCTACGGGCAGTACTTC
CAISWGQGVPYGQYF
>NA|TRBV11-1|NA|TRBJ2-3
TGTGCCAGCAGCCGGGGGACCCCGGGGACAGATACGCAGTATTTT
CASSRGTPGTDTQYF
>NA|TRBV6-2/TRBV6-3|NA|TRBJ2-7
TGTGCCAGCAGTTACGGCTGGAGCTCCTACGAGCAGTACTTC
CASSYGWSSYEQYF
>NA|TRBV12-3/TRBV12-4|NA|TRBJ2-5
TGTGCCAGCAGTCTGGGACTTTTAGAGATCCAGTACTTC
CASSLGLLEIQYF
>TRBD1|TRBV6-1|NA|TRBJ2-7
TGTGCCAGCAGCACCGGGACAGGGGGCCACGAGCAGTACTTC
CASSTGTGGHEQYF
>NA|TRBV11-2|once|TRBJ2-5
TGTGCCAGCAGCTTGCGGTTCGGAGGGGAACAAGAGACCCAGTACTTC
CASSLRFGGEQETQYF
>NA|TRBV29-1|NA|TRBJ1-2
TGCAGCGTTGAATCTTGGGACGGTAACTATGGCTACATCTTC
CSVESWDGNYGYIF
>NA|TRBV20-1|medium-sized|TRBJ2-7
TGCAGTGCTAGTGAATACGAGCAGTACTTC
CSASEYEQYF
>NA|TRBV4-1|NA|TRBJ2-7
TGCGCCAGCAGCCAACGTCTGGACGAGCAATACTTC
CASSQRLDEQYF
>TRBD1|TRBV20-1|few|TRBJ2-5
TGCAGTGCTAGGGATGAGCAGGGGGCGTTTAAAGAGACCCAGTACTTC
CSARDEQGAFKETQYF
>TRBD1|TRBV29-1|few|TRBJ1-1
TGCAGCGTGAGACAGGGGACCCCTGAAGCTTTCTTT
CSVRQGTPEAFF
>TRBD2|TRBV20-1|NA|TRBJ2-1
TGCAGTGCCCTGGGGACTAGCGGGAGGAAATACAATGAGCAGTTCTTC
CSALGTSGRKYNEQFF
>TRBD1|TRBV12-3/TRBV12-4|few|TRBJ1-1
TGTGCCAGCAGTTCTCCAGGGGGGGGGCTAACTGAAGCTTTCTTT
CASSSPGGGLTEAFF
>TRBD2|TRBV11-2|NA|TRBJ2-1
TGTGCCAGCAGCCTAGGACTAGTGGGCGTCAAGGAGCAGTTCTTC
CASSLGLVGVKEQFF
>NA|TRBV11-2|NA|TRBJ2-3
TGTGCCAGCAGCTTACTAGCGAAGGAAGGTACGCAGTATTTT
CASSLLAKEGTQYF